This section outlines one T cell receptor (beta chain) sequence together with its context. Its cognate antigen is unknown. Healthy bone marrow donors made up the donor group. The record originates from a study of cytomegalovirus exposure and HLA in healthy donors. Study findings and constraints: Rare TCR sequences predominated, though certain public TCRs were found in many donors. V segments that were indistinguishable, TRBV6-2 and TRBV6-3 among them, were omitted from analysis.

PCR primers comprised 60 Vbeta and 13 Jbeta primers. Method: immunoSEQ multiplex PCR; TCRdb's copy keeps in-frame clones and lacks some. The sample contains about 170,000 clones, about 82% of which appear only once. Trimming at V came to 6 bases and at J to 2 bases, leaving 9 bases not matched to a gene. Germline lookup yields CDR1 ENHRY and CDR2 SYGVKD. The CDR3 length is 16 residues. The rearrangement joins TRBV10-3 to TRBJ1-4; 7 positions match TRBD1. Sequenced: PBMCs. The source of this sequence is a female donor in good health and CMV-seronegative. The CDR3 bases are TGTGCCATCAGCTCACAGGGGTATAAGACTAATGAAAAACTGTTTTTT. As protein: CAISSQGYKTNEKLFF.